Shown below are 13 T cell receptor beta chains from a single sample sequenced in a study of CD8+CD57+ T cells in acquired aplastic anemia. The use of genomic DNA as template underpinned the TCR beta VDJ and CDR3 profiling. TCRdb passed the reads through MiXCR, listing each CDR3 protein once. The sample has under 350,000 distinct CDR3 sequences; about 50% are singletons. By flow cytometry, patients selected for sequencing had shown an expansion of CD8+CD57+ cells. Sample: sorted CD4+, CD8+, or CD8+CD57+ T cells (not recorded which) from PBMCs. The receptors derive from a human donor with aplastic anemia.

Ten or more counts support this clonotype. The chain recombines TRBV5-1 with TRBJ1-3; the D gene is possibly TRBD1 (6 bases). The V gene's germline CDR1 is SGHRS and CDR2 YFSETQ. Trimming removed 4 bases from V and 4 bases from J, with 15 bases in between. The CDR3 runs 15 residues. The CDR3 region has the DNA TGCGCCAGCAGCAAACAGGGCCTCGACGGAAACACCATATATTTT. Amino acids: CASSKQGLDGNTIYF.

As concerns this clonotype: Mismatch with germline at one junction end may stem from a read error. This rearrangement joins TRBV7-3 to TRBJ2-3; either TRBD1 or TRBD2 may fit D (6 bases each). In germline, CDR1 is SGHTA, CDR2 FQGTGA. The CDR3 spans 15 residues. CDR3 amino acids: CAGSLRTGAIDTQYF. CDR3 DNA: TGTGCCGGCAGCTTACGGACGGGGGCGATAGATACTCAGTATTTT.

Many counts were recorded for this clonotype. The chain couples TRBV12-3 or TRBV12-4 to TRBJ2-6; a weak D match, TRBD2 (6 bases). This CDR3 is built from 17 residues. The V and J ends lost 5 bases and 0 bases respectively, with 14 bases between them. Here the CDR3 reads CASSRGVGLSGANVLTF. CDR3 bases: TGTGCCAGCAGTCGCGGGGTGGGACTCTCTGGGGCCAACGTCCTGACTTTC.

V usage is TRBV15 and J usage is TRBJ2-7; 12 nucleotides align to TRBD2. The CDR3 contains 15 residues. Germline assignment: CDR1 LNHNV and CDR2 YYDKDF (reference sequence). J was trimmed by 3 bases and V by 1 base; bases with no gene match: 1. The CDR3 reads CATSRASGGGYEQYF. For the CDR3, the DNA is TGTGCCACCAGCAGAGCTAGCGGGGGGGGCTACGAGCAGTACTTC.

Regarding this clonotype: This may stem from a read error, because a much larger clone lies one nucleotide away. The chain links TRBV2 to TRBJ2-7; possibly TRBD2 for D (5 bases). Germline loops: CDR1 SNHLY, CDR2 FYNNEI. The CDR3 is made up of 13 amino acids. V lost 6 bases, J lost 6 bases, and 15 bases lay in between. The CDR3 here is CASRRAETLEQYF. The CDR3 nucleotides read TGTGCCAGCAGGAGGGCCGAAACCCTCGAGCAGTACTTC. Variable domain in full (rest from reference TRBV2 and TRBJ2-7): EPEVTQTPSHQVTQMGQEVILRCVPISNHLYFYWYRQILGQKVEFLVSFYNNEISEKSEIFDDQFSVERPDGSNFTLKIRSTKLEDSAMYFCASRRAETLEQYFGPGTRLTVT.

This clonotype has ten or more counts. CDR3 loop: CASSSTSGGAWEQYF. The CDR3 DNA sequence: TGCGCCAGCAGCTCTACTAGCGGGGGGGCTTGGGAGCAGTACTTC. V is TRBV5-1 and J is TRBJ2-7, with 13 bases that match TRBD2. CDR3 length: 15 amino acids. Germline V gives CDR1 SGHRS, CDR2 YFSETQ. The ends lost 3 bases at V and 7 bases at J; junction bases unmatched: 7. Based on the CDR3 plus reference TRBV5-1 and TRBJ2-7, the full variable domain is KAGVTQTPRYLIKTRGQQVTLSCSPISGHRSVSWYQQTPGQGLQFLFEYFSETQRNKGNFPGRFSGRQFSNSRSEMNVSTLELGDSALYLCASSSTSGGAWEQYFGPGTRLTVT.

This clonotype showed up many times. V gene TRBV10-3 combines with J gene TRBJ1-1; no clear D. Trimming cost V 4 bases and J 1 base, with 10 bases left between them. CDR3 length: 14 amino acids. CDR1 is ENHRY, CDR2 SYGVKD, per germline. Written as DNA, the CDR3 is TGTGCCATCAGTGTAGGACCCACGAACACTGAAGCTTTCTTT. Its translation is CAISVGPTNTEAFF.

The table lists this clonotype with many counts. The chain carries TRBV13 and TRBJ1-1, with 9 positions matching TRBD1. The junction had 12 bases not matched to a gene; V was cut back by 6 bases and J by 4 bases. The CDR3 has 16 amino acids. The V gene's germline CDR1 is PRHDT and CDR2 FYEKMQ (reference sequence). The chain's CDR3 is CASRPPWDREGTEAFF. The CDR3 nucleotides read TGTGCCAGCAGGCCTCCGTGGGACAGGGAGGGCACTGAAGCTTTCTTT.

This clonotype appeared many times. CDR3 in DNA: TGCGCCAGCAGCGCCGCGGGGGGTACAGATACGCAGTATTTT. Translated, it gives CASSAAGGTDTQYF. The chain carries TRBV5-1 and TRBJ2-3, with TRBD2 matching over 8 bases. The CDR3 consists of 14 residues. V trimming: 4 bases; J trimming: 3 bases; junction bases outside the gene matches: 4. Germline CDR1 and CDR2: SGHRS and YFSETQ. Full variable domain (missing parts from reference TRBV5-1 and TRBJ2-3): KAGVTQTPRYLIKTRGQQVTLSCSPISGHRSVSWYQQTPGQGLQFLFEYFSETQRNKGNFPGRFSGRQFSNSRSEMNVSTLELGDSALYLCASSAAGGTDTQYFGPGTRLTVL.

This clonotype turned up a few times. The J gene is TRBJ2-7, the V gene TRBV29-1; TRBD1 aligns across 10 bases. The CDR3 sequence is 15 residues long. The germline CDR1 and CDR2 sequences are SQVTM and ANQGSEA. V shed 0 bases, J shed 2 bases, and the junction held 4 bases outside the gene matches. In DNA, the CDR3 is TGCAGCGTTGAAGAGGACAGGGGGTGGGCCTACGAGCAGTACTTC. As protein: CSVEEDRGWAYEQYF.

The rearrangement uses TRBV7-3 and TRBJ2-7, with 9 bases identical to TRBD1. The CDR3 length is 13 residues. The germline V gene encodes CDR1 SGHTA and CDR2 FQGTGA. With 7 bases clipped from V and 4 bases from J, the junction kept 5 bases outside the gene matches. The DNA of the CDR3 is TGTGCCAGCATAGGACAGGGGAAATACGAGCAGTACTTC. Amino acids: CASIGQGKYEQYF.

This clonotype was recorded at least ten times. V usage is TRBV4-1 and J usage is TRBJ2-7, with no clear D. The CDR3 loop spans 12 amino acids. Trimming cost V 4 bases and J 1 base, with 5 bases left between them. The germline V gene has CDR1 MGHRA and CDR2 YSYEKL. The CDR3 DNA sequence: TGCGCCAGCAGCCCAATATCCTACGAGCAGTACTTC. Encoded protein: CASSPISYEQYF.

The chain couples TRBV19 to TRBJ2-7; the match to TRBD2 covers 11 bases. J gave up 4 bases and V 1 base, and 6 bases lay outside the gene matches. The CDR3 has 16 amino acids. CDR1 is LNHDA, CDR2 SQIVND, per germline (reference sequence). Here the CDR3 reads CASSIVAGTSGYEQYF. In nucleotides, the CDR3 is TGTGCCAGTAGTATAGTTGCCGGGACTAGCGGTTACGAGCAGTACTTC.